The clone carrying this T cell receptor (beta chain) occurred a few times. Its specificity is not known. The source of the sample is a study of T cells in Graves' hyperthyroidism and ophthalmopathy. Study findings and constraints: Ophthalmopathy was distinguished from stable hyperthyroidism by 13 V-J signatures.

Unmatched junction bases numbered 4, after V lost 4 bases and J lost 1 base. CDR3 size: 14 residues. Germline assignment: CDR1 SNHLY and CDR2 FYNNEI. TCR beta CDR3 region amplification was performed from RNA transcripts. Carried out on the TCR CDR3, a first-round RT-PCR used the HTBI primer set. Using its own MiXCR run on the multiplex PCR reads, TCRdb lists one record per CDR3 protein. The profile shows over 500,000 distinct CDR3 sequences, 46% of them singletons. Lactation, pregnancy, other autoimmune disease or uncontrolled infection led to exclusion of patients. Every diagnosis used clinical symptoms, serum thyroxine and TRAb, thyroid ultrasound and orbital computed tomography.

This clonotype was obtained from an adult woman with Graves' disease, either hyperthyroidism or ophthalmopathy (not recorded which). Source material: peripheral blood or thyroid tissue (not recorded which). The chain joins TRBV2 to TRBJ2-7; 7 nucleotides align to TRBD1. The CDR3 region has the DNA TGTGCCAGCAGTGGGGACAGCCGGTCCTACGAGCAGTACTTC. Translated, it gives CASSGDSRSYEQYF.